The source of this TCR beta chain is a study of T cells in Graves' hyperthyroidism and ophthalmopathy. In the study overall: Once the initial diagnosis was made, peripheral blood was obtained before any treatment. Study-wide results and limits: Among thyroid clonotypes expanded above 0.001, most also appeared in blood.

Per the germline V gene, CDR1 is LNHDA and CDR2 is SQIVND (reference sequence). V trimming: 6 bases; J trimming: 6 bases; junction bases outside the gene matches: 7. The CDR3 length is 15 residues. If no ophthalmopathy progression occurred within 18 months, Graves' hyperthyroidism was stable. The PBMCs studied were ones that came from roughly 9.1 ml fresh peripheral blood. Amplification of TCR beta CDR3 regions was performed using RNA transcripts as template. The TCR CDR3 was amplified in a first-round RT-PCR using the HTBI primer set. TCRdb reprocessed the multiplex PCR reads with MiXCR, giving one entry per CDR3 protein. The table shows 300,000 to 500,000 distinct CDR3 sequences, with under 15% occurring only once. This clonotype showed up just a few times. Its specificity is not known.

The chain links TRBV19 to TRBJ2-1, with 11 bases that match TRBD2. The sample comprised blood. This sequence was found in a woman in her 30s with Graves' hyperthyroidism. The CDR3 here is CASRYLAGGRNEQFF. The CDR3 bases are TGTGCCAGTAGGTATCTAGCGGGAGGCCGCAATGAGCAGTTCTTC.